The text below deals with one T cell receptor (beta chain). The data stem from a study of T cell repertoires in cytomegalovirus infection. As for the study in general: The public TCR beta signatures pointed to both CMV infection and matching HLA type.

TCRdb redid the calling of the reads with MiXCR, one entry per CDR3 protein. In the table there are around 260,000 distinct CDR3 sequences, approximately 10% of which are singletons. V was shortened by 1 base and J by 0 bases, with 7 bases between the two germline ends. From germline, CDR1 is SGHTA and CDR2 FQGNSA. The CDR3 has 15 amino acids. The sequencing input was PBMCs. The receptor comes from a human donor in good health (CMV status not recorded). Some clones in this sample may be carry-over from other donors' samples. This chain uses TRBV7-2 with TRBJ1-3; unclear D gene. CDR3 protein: CASSLVPRSGNTIYF. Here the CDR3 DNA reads TGTGCCAGCAGCTTAGTTCCGCGCTCTGGAAACACCATATATTTT.